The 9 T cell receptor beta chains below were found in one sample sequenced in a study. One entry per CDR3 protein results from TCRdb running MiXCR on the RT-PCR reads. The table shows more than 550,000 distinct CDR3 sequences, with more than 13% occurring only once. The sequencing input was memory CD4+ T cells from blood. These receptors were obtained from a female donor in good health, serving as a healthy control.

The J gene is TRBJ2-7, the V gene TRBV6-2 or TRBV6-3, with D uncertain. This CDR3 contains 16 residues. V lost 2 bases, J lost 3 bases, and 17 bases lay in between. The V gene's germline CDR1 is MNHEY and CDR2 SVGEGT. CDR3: CASSYPTDSHSYEQYF. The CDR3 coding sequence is TGTGCCAGCAGTTACCCGACTGATTCCCATAGCTACGAGCAGTACTTC.

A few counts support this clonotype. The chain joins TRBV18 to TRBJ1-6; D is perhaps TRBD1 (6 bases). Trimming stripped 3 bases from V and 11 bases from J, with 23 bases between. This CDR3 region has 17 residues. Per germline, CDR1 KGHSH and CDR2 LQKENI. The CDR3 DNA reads TGTGCCAGCTCACCCCTCGACGTGGACAGAGCCAGCCCACCCCTCCACTTT. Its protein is CASSPLDVDRASPPLHF.

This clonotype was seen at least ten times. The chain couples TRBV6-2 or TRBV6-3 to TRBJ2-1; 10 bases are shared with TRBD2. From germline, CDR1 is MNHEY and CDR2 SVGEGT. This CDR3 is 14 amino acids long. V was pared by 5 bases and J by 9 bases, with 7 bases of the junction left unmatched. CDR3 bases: TGTGCCAGCAGTGATCCCCCTAGCGGGGGTGAGCAGTTCTTC. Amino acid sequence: CASSDPPSGGEQFF.

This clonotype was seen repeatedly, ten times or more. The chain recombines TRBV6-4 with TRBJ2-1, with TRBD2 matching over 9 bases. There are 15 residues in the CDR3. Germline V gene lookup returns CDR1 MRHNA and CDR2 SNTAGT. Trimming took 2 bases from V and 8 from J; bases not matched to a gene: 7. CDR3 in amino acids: CASSDEAGGSDEQFF. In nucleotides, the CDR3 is TGTGCCAGCAGTGACGAAGCGGGAGGTTCGGATGAGCAGTTCTTC.

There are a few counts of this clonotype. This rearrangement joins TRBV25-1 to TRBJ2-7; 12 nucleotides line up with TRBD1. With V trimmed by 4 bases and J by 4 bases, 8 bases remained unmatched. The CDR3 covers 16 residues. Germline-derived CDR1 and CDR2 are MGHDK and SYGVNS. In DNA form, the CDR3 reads TGTGCCAGCAGTGTTCCCGGGACAGGGGGCAAGTACGAGCAGTACTTC. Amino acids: CASSVPGTGGKYEQYF.

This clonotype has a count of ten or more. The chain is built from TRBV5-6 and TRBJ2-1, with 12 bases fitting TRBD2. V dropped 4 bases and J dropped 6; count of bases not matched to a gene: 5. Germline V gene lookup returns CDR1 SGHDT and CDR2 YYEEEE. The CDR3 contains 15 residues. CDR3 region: CASSPRTSGINEQFF. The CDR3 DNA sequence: TGTGCCAGCAGCCCCCGGACTAGCGGGATCAATGAGCAGTTCTTC.

The CDR3 region is CASSFTGGYTDTQYF. DNA for the CDR3: TGCGCCAGCAGCTTCACAGGGGGATACACAGATACGCAGTATTTT. This rearrangement joins TRBV5-1 to TRBJ2-3, with 8 bases lining up with TRBD1. V lost 2 bases and J lost 2; bases outside the gene matches: 4. In germline, CDR1 is SGHRS, CDR2 YFSETQ. The CDR3 has 15 residues.

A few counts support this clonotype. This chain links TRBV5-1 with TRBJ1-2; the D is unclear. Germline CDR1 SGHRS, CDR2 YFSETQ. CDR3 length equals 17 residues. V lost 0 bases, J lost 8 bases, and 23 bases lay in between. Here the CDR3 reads CASSLALPVAAGKGYTF. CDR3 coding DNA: TGCGCCAGCAGCTTGGCCCTCCCGGTTGCAGCAGGAAAAGGCTACACCTTC.

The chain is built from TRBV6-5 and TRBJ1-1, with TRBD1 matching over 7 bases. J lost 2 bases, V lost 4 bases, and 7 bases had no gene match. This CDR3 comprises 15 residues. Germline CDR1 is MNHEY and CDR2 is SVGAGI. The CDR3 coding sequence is TGTGCCAGCAGTTCTCAGAGGACAGGAAACACTGAAGCTTTCTTT. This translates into CASSSQRTGNTEAFF.